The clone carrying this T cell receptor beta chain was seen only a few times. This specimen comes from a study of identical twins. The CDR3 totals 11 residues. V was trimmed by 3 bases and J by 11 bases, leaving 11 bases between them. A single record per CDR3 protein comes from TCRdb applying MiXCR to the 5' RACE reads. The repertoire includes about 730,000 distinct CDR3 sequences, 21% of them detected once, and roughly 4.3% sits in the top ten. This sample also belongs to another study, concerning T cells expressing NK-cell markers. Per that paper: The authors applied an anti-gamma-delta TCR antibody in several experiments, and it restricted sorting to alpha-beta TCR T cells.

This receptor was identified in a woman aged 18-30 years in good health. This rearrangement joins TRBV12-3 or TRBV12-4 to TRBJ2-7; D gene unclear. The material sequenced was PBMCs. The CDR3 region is CASSFDGLEYF. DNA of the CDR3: TGTGCCAGCAGTTTCGATGGGTTGGAGTACTTC.